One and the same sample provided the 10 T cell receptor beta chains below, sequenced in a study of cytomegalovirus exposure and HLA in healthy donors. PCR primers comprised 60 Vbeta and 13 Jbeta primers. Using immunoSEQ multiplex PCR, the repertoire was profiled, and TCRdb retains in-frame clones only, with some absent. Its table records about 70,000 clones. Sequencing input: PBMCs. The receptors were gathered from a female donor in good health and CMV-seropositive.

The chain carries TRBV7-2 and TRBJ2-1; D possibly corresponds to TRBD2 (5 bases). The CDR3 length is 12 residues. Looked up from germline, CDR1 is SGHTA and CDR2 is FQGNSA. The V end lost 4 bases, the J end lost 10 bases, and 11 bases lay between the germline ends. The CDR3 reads CASSSQRSEQFF. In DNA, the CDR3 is TGTGCCAGCAGCTCGCAGCGGTCAGAGCAGTTCTTC.

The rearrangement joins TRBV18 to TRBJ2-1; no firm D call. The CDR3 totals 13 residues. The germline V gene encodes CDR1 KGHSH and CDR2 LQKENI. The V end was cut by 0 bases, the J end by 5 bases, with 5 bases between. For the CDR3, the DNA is TGTGCCAGCTCACCACCGGCAGACAATGAGCAGTTCTTC. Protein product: CASSPPADNEQFF.

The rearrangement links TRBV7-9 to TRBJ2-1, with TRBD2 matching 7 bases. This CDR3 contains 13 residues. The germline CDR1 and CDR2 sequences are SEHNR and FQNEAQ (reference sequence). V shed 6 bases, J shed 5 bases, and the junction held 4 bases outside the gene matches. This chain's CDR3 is CASRGGVDNEQFF. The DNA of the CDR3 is TGTGCCAGCAGGGGGGGGGTCGACAATGAGCAGTTCTTC.

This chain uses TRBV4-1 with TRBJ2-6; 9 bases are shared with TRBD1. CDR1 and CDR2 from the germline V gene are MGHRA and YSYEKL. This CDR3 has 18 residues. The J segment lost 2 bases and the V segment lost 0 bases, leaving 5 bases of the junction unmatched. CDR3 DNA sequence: TGCGCCAGCAGCCAAGAACAGGGGGCTGATCCTGGGGCCAACGTCCTGACTTTC. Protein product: CASSQEQGADPGANVLTF.

Here the CDR3 reads CASSSGGLDTQYF. CDR3 nucleotides: TGTGCCAGCAGCAGCGGGGGGTTAGATACGCAGTATTTT. V usage is TRBV9 and J usage is TRBJ2-3, with TRBD2 identical over 9 bases. The V gene's germline CDR1 is SGDLS and CDR2 YYNGEE. CDR3 length: 13 amino acids. The J segment lost 5 bases and the V segment lost 4 bases, leaving 2 bases of the junction unmatched.

Here the CDR3 reads CASSLWHRGGETQYF. Written as DNA, the CDR3 is TGTGCCAGCAGCTTATGGCACAGGGGCGGGGAGACCCAGTACTTC. This sequence joins TRBV7-9 and TRBJ2-5; the match to TRBD1 covers 7 bases. The CDR3 is 15 residues long. The junction had 8 bases not matched to a gene; V was cut back by 2 bases and J by 5 bases. CDR1 is SEHNR, CDR2 FQNEAQ, per germline (reference sequence).

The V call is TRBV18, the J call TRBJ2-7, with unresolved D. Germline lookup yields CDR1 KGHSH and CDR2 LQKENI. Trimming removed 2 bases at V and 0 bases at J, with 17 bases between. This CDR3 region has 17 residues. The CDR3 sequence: CASSPISPIEDSYEQYF. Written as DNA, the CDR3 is TGTGCCAGCTCACCAATTTCGCCAATCGAGGACTCCTACGAGCAGTACTTC.

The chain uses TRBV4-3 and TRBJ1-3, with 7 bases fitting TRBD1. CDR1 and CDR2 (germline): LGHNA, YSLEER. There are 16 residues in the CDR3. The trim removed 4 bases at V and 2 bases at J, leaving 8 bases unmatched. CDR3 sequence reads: CASSRETGTAGNTIYF. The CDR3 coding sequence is TGCGCCAGCAGCCGAGAAACCGGGACAGCTGGAAACACCATATATTTT.

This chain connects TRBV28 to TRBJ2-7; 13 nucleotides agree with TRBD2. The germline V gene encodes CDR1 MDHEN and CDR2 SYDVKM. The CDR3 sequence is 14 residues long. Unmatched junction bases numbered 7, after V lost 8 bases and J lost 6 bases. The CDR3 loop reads CASGAGLAGSEQYF. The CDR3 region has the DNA TGTGCCAGCGGGGCGGGACTAGCGGGAAGCGAGCAGTACTTC. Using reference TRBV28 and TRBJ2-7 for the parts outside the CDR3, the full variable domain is DVKVTQSSRYLVKRTGEKVFLECVQDMDHENMFWYRQDPGLGLRLIYFSYDVKMKEKGDIPEGYSVSREKKERFSLILESASTNQTSMYLCASGAGLAGSEQYFGPGTRLTVT.

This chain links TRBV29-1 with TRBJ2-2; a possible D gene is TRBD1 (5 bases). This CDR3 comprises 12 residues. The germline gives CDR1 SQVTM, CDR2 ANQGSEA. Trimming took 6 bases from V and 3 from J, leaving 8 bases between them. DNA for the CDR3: TGCAGCGTGTCCAGGGACACCGGGGAGCTGTTTTTT. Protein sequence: CSVSRDTGELFF.